The clone carrying this TCR beta chain was detected only once. This specimen belongs to a study of control samples from healthy donors and cancer patients. Measured with immunoSEQ multiplex PCR; TCRdb has only the in-frame clones, and not every one. In the table there are 140,000 to 150,000 clones, under 90% of which are singletons. Germline CDR1 and CDR2: SGHRS and YFSETQ. The junction had 5 bases not matched to a gene; V was cut back by 5 bases and J by 5 bases. The CDR3 is 13 residues long. This sequence joins TRBV5-1 and TRBJ2-5, with 8 bases aligning to TRBD1. Material for sequencing was blood. This TCR was recovered from a man younger than 40 in good health. This CDR3 is CASSQGAGETQYF. CDR3 bases: TGCGCCAGCAGTCAGGGGGCGGGGGAGACCCAGTACTTC.